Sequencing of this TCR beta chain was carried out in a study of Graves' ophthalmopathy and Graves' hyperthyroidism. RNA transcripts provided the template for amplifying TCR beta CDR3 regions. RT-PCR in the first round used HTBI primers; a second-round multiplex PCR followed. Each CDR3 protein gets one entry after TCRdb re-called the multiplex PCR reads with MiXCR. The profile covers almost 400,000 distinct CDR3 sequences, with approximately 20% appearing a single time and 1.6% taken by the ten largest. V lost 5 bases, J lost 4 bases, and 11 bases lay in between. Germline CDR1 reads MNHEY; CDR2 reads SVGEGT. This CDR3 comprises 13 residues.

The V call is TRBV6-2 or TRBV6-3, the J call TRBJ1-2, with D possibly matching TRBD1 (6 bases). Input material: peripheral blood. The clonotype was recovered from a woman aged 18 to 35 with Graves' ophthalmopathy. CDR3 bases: TGTGCCAGCAGTCGACAGGACTTCTATGGCTACACCTTC. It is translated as CASSRQDFYGYTF.